Given below is one T cell receptor (beta chain) in context. Its matching antigen is unknown. CDR3 length: 14 residues. V gave up 6 bases and J gave up 7 bases; unmatched junction bases: 4. The germline V gene has CDR1 MDHEN and CDR2 SYDVKM. The data originate from a study of beta chain features in type 1 diabetes. Sequenced material consisted of expressed TCRB transcripts (all of the isolated RNA was reverse transcribed). Profiled with immunoSEQ multiplex PCR; TCRdb holds only in-frame clones, not every one. The sample records some 370,000 clones, 9.5% to 10% being singletons. Points from the study as a whole: Type 1 diabetes patients showed a moderate but significant shortening of TCRB CDR3s in all four CD4+ subsets.

This TCR was sampled from a man younger than 40 with type 1 diabetes. Sample: central memory CD4+ T cells from blood. V and J are TRBV28 and TRBJ1-4; 11 nucleotides line up with TRBD1. The CDR3 bases are TGTGCCAGCAGATCGGACAGGGGGCGTGAAAAACTGTTTTTT. Its protein product is CASRSDRGREKLFF.